This entry concerns a single T cell receptor beta chain. In the original processing: Estimates of nucleated cell counts were drawn from the amplification of reference gene primers. Sequencing used immunoSEQ multiplex PCR; TCRdb keeps in-frame clones, though not all of them. The DNA gave D and trimming, while V, J and clone size come from that table. In the table there are about 270,000 clones, 86% of which are singletons. This specimen comes from a study of blood T cell repertoires in COVID-19. The overall study: Both acute and convalescent COVID-19 samples were obtained from the United States, Italy and Spain. From T cells, B-cell-depleted T cells, or PBMCs came the material, which was cDNA or gDNA.

The sequenced sample was peripheral blood. This TCR came from a middle-aged man who had recovered from COVID-19.

As DNA, the CDR3 is TGTGCCAGCAGCTTAGATGGGGCAGGGTTTCTTGATGAAAAACTGTTTTTT. Translated, it gives CASSLDGAGFLDEKLFF. This sequence joins TRBV7-2 and TRBJ1-4, with D perhaps matching TRBD1 (5 bases). From germline, CDR1 is SGHTA and CDR2 FQGNSA. Trimming left V 1 base short and J 6 bases short, with 18 bases between. This CDR3 is built from 17 residues.